The source of this T cell receptor (beta chain) is a study of T cells in Graves' hyperthyroidism and ophthalmopathy. Study-wide findings and caveats: Most thyroid-expanded clonotypes above 0.001 were also found in blood.

What was amplified from RNA transcripts were TCR beta CDR3 regions. The HTBI set primed first-round TCR CDR3 RT-PCR. From the multiplex PCR reads, TCRdb called clonotypes with MiXCR, one entry per CDR3 protein. The sample lists a few hundred thousand distinct CDR3 sequences; roughly 13% were seen once. This clonotype was seen more than once but under ten times. What it binds is not known. Germline CDR1 SGHRS, CDR2 YFSETQ. CDR3 length equals 14 residues. The junction had 3 bases not matched to a gene; V was cut back by 4 bases and J by 4 bases. The sequence was obtained from a woman aged 40 to 50 with Graves' ophthalmopathy. Material for sequencing was blood. J is TRBJ2-2 and V is TRBV5-1; 8 bases fit TRBD2. CDR3 in DNA: TGCGCCAGCAGCCCGGGGGGGCGCACCGGGGAGCTGTTTTTT. As protein: CASSPGGRTGELFF.